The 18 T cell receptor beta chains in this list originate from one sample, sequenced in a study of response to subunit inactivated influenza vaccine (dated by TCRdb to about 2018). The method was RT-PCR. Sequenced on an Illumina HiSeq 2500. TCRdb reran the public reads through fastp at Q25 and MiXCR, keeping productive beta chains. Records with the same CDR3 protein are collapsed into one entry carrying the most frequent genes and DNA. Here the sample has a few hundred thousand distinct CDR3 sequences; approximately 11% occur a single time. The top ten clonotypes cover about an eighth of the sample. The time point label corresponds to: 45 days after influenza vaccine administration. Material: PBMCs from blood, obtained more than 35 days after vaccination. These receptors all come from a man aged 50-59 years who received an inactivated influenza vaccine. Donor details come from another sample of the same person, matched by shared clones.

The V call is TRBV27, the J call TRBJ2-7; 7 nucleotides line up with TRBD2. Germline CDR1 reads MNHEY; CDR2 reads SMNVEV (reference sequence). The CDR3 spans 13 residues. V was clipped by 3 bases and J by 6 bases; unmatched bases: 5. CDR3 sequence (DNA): TGTGCCAGCAGTTTTGCGGGAGACCTCGAGCAGTACTTC. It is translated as CASSFAGDLEQYF.

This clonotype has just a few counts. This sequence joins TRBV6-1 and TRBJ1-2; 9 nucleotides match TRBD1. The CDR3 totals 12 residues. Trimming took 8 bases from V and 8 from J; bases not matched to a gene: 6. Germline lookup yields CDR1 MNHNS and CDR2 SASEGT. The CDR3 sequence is CASGGTGTGYTF. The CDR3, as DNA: TGTGCCAGCGGGGGGACAGGGACCGGCTACACCTTC.

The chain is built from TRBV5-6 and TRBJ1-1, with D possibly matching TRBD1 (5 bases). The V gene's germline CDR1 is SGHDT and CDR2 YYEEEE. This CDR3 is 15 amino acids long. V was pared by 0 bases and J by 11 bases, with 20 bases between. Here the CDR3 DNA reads TGTGCCAGCAGCTTGGCGGGGTCGGGGCCCGGAGGGGCTTTCTTT. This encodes CASSLAGSGPGGAFF.

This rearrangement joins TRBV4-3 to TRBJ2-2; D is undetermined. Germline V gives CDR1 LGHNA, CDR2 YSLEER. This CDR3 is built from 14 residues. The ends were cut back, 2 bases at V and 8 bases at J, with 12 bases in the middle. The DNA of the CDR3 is TGCGCCAGCAGCCAATACCTCTTGATAGGGGAGCTGTTTTTT. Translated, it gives CASSQYLLIGELFF.

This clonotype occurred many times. DNA of the CDR3: TGTGCCAGCAGCGGTAGTCTCGGACTAGCGGGAACTGAGCAGTTCTTC. This sequence encodes CASSGSLGLAGTEQFF. This sequence joins TRBV5-6 and TRBJ2-1; 12 positions match TRBD2. V gave up 4 bases and J gave up 9 bases; unmatched junction bases: 11. Germline values: CDR1 SGHDT, CDR2 YYEEEE. The CDR3 spans 16 residues.

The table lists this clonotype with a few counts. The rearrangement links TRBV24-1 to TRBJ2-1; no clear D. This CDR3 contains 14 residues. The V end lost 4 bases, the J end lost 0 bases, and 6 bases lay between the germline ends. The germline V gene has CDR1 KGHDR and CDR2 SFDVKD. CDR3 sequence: CATSEESSYNEQFF. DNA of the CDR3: TGTGCCACCAGTGAGGAAAGCTCCTACAATGAGCAGTTCTTC.

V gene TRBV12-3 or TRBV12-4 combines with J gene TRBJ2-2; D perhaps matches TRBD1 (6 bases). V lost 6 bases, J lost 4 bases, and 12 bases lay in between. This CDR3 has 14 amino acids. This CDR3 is CASSRTAITGELFF. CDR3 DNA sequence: TGTGCCAGCAGCAGGACAGCCATCACCGGGGAGCTGTTTTTT.

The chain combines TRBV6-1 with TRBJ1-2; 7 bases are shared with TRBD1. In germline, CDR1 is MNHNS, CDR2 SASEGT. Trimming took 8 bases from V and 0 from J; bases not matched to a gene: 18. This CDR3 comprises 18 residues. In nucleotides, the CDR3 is TGTGCCAGCTCGACCTGGGACAGACCTAAATCAGCTAACTATGGCTACACCTTC. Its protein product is CASSTWDRPKSANYGYTF.

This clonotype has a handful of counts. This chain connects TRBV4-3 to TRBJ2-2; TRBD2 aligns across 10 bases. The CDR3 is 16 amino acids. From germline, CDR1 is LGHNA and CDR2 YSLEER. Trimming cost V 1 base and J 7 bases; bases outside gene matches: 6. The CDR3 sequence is CASSQGATSGFGELFF. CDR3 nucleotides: TGCGCCAGCAGCCAAGGGGCGACTAGCGGGTTCGGGGAGCTGTTTTTT.

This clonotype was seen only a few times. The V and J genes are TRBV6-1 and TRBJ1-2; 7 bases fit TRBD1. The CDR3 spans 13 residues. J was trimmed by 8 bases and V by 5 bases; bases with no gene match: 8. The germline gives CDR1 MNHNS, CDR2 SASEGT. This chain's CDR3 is CASSTTGVGGYTF. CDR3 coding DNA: TGTGCCAGCAGTACCACAGGGGTTGGAGGCTACACCTTC.

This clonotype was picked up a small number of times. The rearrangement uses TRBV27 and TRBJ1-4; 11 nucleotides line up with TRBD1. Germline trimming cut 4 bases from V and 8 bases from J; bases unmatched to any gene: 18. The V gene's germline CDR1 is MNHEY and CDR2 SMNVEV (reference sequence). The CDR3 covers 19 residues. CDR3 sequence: CASSSRTGGSGSLYEKLFF. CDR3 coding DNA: TGTGCCAGCAGTTCCCGGACAGGGGGCAGTGGTTCGCTATACGAAAAACTGTTTTTT.

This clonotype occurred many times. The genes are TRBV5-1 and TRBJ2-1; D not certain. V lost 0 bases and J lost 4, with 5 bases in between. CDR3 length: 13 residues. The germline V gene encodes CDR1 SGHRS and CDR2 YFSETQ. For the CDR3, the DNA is TGCGCCAGCAGCTTGGCCTTTTACAATGAGCAGTTCTTC. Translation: CASSLAFYNEQFF.

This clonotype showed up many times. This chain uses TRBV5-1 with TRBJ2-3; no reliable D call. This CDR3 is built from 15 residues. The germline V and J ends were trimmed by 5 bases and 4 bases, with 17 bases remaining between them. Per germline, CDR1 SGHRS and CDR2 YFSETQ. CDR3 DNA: TGCGCCAGCAGACGCGACGCAGGTCTGGCAGATACGCAGTATTTT. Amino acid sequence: CASRRDAGLADTQYF.

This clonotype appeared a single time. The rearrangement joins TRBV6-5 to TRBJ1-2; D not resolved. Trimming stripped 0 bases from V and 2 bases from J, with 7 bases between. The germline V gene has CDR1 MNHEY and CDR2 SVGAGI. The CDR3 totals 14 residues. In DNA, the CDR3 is TGTGCCAGCAGTTACTCGCAGACCAACTATGGCTACACCTTC. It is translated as CASSYSQTNYGYTF.

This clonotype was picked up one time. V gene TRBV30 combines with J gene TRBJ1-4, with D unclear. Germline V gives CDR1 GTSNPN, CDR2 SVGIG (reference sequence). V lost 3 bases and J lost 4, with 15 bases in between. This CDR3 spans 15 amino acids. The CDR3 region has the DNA TGTGCCTGGAGCCCCTTCGCCAGGATTAATGAAAAACTGTTTTTT. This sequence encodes CAWSPFARINEKLFF.

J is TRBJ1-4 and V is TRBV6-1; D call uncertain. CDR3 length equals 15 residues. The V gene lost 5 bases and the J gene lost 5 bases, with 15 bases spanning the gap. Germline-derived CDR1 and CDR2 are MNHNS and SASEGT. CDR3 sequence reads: CASSPRTLPNEKLFF. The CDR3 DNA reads TGTGCCAGCAGTCCTCGGACTCTCCCAAATGAAAAACTGTTTTTT.

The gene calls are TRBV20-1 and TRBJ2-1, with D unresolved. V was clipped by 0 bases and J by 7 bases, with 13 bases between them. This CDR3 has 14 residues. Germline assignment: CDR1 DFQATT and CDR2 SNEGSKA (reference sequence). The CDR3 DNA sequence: TGCAGTGCTAGAGACCTCGGAGCCCTTAATGAGCAGTTCTTC. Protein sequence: CSARDLGALNEQFF.

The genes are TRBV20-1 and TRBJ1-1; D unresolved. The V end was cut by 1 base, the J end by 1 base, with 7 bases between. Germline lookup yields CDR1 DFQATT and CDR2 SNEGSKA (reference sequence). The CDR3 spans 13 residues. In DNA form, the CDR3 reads TGCAGTGCTAGAGGAATCAGGAACACTGAAGCTTTCTTT. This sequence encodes CSARGIRNTEAFF.